This entry lists 28 T cell receptor beta chains sequenced from one sample in a study of blood T cells in healthy people across ages. Primers used in a second PCR of about 7 to 11 cycles were a sample-barcoded 5' primer and a J-beta primer mix. Using its own MiXCR run on the 5' RACE reads, TCRdb lists one record per CDR3 protein. Of about a million distinct CDR3 sequences listed, roughly half were seen once; the top ten hold about 20%. Sequencing input: blood. These TCRs come from a woman in her sixties or seventies in good health.

This clonotype was observed a few times. The rearrangement links TRBV20-1 to TRBJ2-7; the D is unclear. V shed 3 bases and J shed 3 bases, with 9 bases lying between them. The germline CDR1 and CDR2 sequences are DFQATT and SNEGSKA (reference sequence). CDR3 length: 12 amino acids. The chain's CDR3 is CSASALHYEQYF. DNA for the CDR3: TGCAGTGCTAGCGCCCTACACTACGAGCAGTACTTC.

The V call is TRBV25-1, the J call TRBJ2-7; a possible D gene is TRBD2 (6 bases). The CDR3 spans 15 residues. Per germline, CDR1 MGHDK and CDR2 SYGVNS. Deletions cut 6 bases from V and 1 base from J, with 16 bases between. The CDR3 region has the DNA TGTGCCAGCAGCCGCTCCGGGACTTTTTCCTACGAGCAGTACTTC. Amino acid sequence: CASSRSGTFSYEQYF.

In this sample, this clonotype turned up a few times. The chain links TRBV7-2 to TRBJ2-1; 9 nucleotides align to TRBD2. Germline CDR1 is SGHTA and CDR2 is FQGNSA. Trimming took 6 bases from V and 1 from J; bases not matched to a gene: 7. The CDR3 has 16 residues. The CDR3 loop is CASRHSGSGSYNEQFF. Here the CDR3 DNA reads TGTGCCAGCAGACATAGCGGGAGTGGGTCCTACAATGAGCAGTTCTTC. The complete variable domain, with remaining parts taken from reference TRBV7-2 and TRBJ2-1, reads GAGVSQSPSNKVTEKGKDVELRCDPISGHTALYWYRQSLGQGLEFLIYFQGNSAPDKSGLPSDRFSAERTGGSVSTLTIQRTQQEDSAVYLCASRHSGSGSYNEQFFGPGTRLTVL.

This clonotype has a handful of counts. The chain links TRBV2 to TRBJ2-5, with D unclear. CDR1 and CDR2 from the germline V gene are SNHLY and FYNNEI. V was cut by 4 bases and J by 5 bases, with 14 bases left in between. The CDR3 sequence is 14 residues long. This chain's CDR3 is CASSVVAQSETQYF. The CDR3 bases are TGTGCCAGCAGTGTGGTCGCCCAATCGGAGACCCAGTACTTC. Full variable domain (missing parts from reference TRBV2 and TRBJ2-5): EPEVTQTPSHQVTQMGQEVILRCVPISNHLYFYWYRQILGQKVEFLVSFYNNEISEKSEIFDDQFSVERPDGSNFTLKIRSTKLEDSAMYFCASSVVAQSETQYFGPGTRLLVL.

With regard to this clonotype: Given a much more abundant clone one base away, this may be a read error. The CDR3 protein is CASSPESELEGYNEPFF. The CDR3 DNA follows: TGTGCCAGCAGCCCAGAAAGTGAACTAGAAGGCTACAATGAGCCGTTCTTC. The chain links TRBV3-1 to TRBJ2-1; weak D call: TRBD2 (5 bases). CDR1 is LGHDT, CDR2 YNNKEL, per germline (reference sequence). This CDR3 spans 17 amino acids.

The chain combines TRBV11-2 with TRBJ2-3; no definite D call. The germline V gene has CDR1 SGHAT and CDR2 FQNNGV. The length of the CDR3 is 14 residues. The V end lost 5 bases, the J end lost 5 bases, and 14 bases lay between the germline ends. CDR3 loop: CASSPPAYGDTQYF. As DNA, the CDR3 is TGTGCCAGCAGCCCTCCCGCTTATGGAGATACGCAGTATTTT.

The chain couples TRBV24-1 to TRBJ1-2; tentative D call: TRBD1 (6 bases). V was trimmed by 2 bases and J by 4 bases, leaving 16 bases between them. CDR3 length equals 16 residues. Germline V CDR1 and CDR2: KGHDR, SFDVKD. The CDR3 protein is CATSDSQGGGGYGYTF. The CDR3 DNA follows: TGTGCCACCAGTGATTCGCAAGGAGGGGGGGGCTATGGCTACACCTTC.

J is TRBJ2-3 and V is TRBV11-2; 14 bases are shared with TRBD2. The length of the CDR3 is 17 residues. Germline CDR1 reads SGHAT; CDR2 reads FQNNGV. The V and J ends lost 5 bases and 2 bases, in that order; junction bases with no gene match: 6. This CDR3 is CASSQRGLAGDTDTQYF. The CDR3 region has the DNA TGTGCCAGCAGCCAGCGGGGACTAGCGGGGGACACAGATACGCAGTATTTT. The whole variable domain, filled in from reference TRBV11-2 and TRBJ2-3, reads EAGVAQSPRYKIIEKRQSVAFWCNPISGHATLYWYQQILGQGPKLLIQFQNNGVVDDSQLPKDRFSAERLKGVDSTLKIQPAKLEDSAVYLCASSQRGLAGDTDTQYFGPGTRLTVL.

The gene calls are TRBV5-8 and TRBJ1-1; D remains ambiguous. CDR1 is SGHTS, CDR2 YDEGEE, per germline. Trimming cost V 1 base and J 6 bases, with 16 bases left between them. The CDR3 runs to 15 residues. The DNA for the CDR3 is TGTGCCAGCAGCTTGCGTTATTCGGGTGTGGCTGAAGCTTTCTTT. Protein sequence: CASSLRYSGVAEAFF.

The chain uses TRBV7-2 and TRBJ1-5; D gene uncertain. V lost 6 bases and J 3 bases, leaving 9 bases between the germline ends. Germline CDR1 reads SGHTA; CDR2 reads FQGNSA. The CDR3 sequence is 13 residues long. CDR3 coding DNA: TGTGCCAGCAGTACACACGTCAATCAGCCCCAGCATTTT. Its protein is CASSTHVNQPQHF.

The chain is built from TRBV2 and TRBJ1-5; D gene ambiguous. Trimming shortened V by 6 bases and J by 5 bases, and 17 bases separated the two germline ends. The CDR3 is 15 residues long. CDR1 and CDR2 from the germline V gene are SNHLY and FYNNEI. CDR3 sequence (DNA): TGTGCCAGCAGGAGAAGGACGGAGGTAGATCAGCCCCAGCATTTT. Its translation is CASRRRTEVDQPQHF. Drawing the rest from reference TRBV2 and TRBJ1-5, the complete variable domain is EPEVTQTPSHQVTQMGQEVILRCVPISNHLYFYWYRQILGQKVEFLVSFYNNEISEKSEIFDDQFSVERPDGSNFTLKIRSTKLEDSAMYFCASRRRTEVDQPQHFGDGTRLSIL.

The V call is TRBV2, the J call TRBJ2-7, with D tentatively TRBD1 (6 bases). Trimming stripped 6 bases from V and 6 bases from J, with 15 bases between. CDR1 and CDR2 from the germline V gene are SNHLY and FYNNEI. The length of the CDR3 is 13 residues. The CDR3 nucleotides read TGTGCCAGCAGGGGTTACAGGGATTCCGAGCAGTACTTC. As protein: CASRGYRDSEQYF. The whole variable domain, filled in from reference TRBV2 and TRBJ2-7, reads EPEVTQTPSHQVTQMGQEVILRCVPISNHLYFYWYRQILGQKVEFLVSFYNNEISEKSEIFDDQFSVERPDGSNFTLKIRSTKLEDSAMYFCASRGYRDSEQYFGPGTRLTVT.

This clonotype was picked up a small number of times. The chain links TRBV6-1 to TRBJ2-3; 9 positions agree with TRBD1. The CDR3 is 16 amino acids. The V gene end was trimmed by 7 bases and the J gene end by 1 base; junction bases not matched to a gene: 9. Germline V gives CDR1 MNHNS, CDR2 SASEGT. The CDR3 sequence: CASNAHRGQRTDTQYF. The CDR3 DNA is TGTGCCAGCAACGCACACAGGGGGCAACGCACAGATACGCAGTATTTT.

This chain uses TRBV6-5 with TRBJ2-7, with D perhaps TRBD2 (6 bases). Deletions cut 2 bases from V and 6 bases from J, with 11 bases between. This CDR3 spans 13 amino acids. CDR1 is MNHEY, CDR2 SVGAGI, per germline. This chain's CDR3 is CASSYTGVGEQYF. The CDR3 DNA is TGTGCCAGCAGTTACACGGGGGTTGGCGAGCAGTACTTC.

This clonotype came up once. The chain is built from TRBV7-2 and TRBJ1-5; D perhaps matches TRBD1 (5 bases). The CDR3 spans 16 residues. Germline V CDR1 and CDR2: SGHTA, FQGNSA. Deletions cut 1 base from V and 0 bases from J, with 10 bases between. As DNA, the CDR3 is TGTGCCAGCAGCTTAGTGGGGGACCCTAGCAATCAGCCCCAGCATTTT. It is translated as CASSLVGDPSNQPQHF. Full variable domain (missing parts from reference TRBV7-2 and TRBJ1-5): GAGVSQSPSNKVTEKGKDVELRCDPISGHTALYWYRQSLGQGLEFLIYFQGNSAPDKSGLPSDRFSAERTGGSVSTLTIQRTQQEDSAVYLCASSLVGDPSNQPQHFGDGTRLSIL.

This clonotype was seen a few times. This sequence joins TRBV29-1 and TRBJ1-2; perhaps TRBD1 as D (5 bases). V lost 4 bases and J 2 bases, leaving 14 bases between the germline ends. The CDR3 spans 14 residues. From germline, CDR1 is SQVTM and CDR2 ANQGSEA. CDR3 residues: CSVVTGVGNYGYTF. The CDR3 DNA reads TGCAGCGTTGTCACGGGGGTTGGGAACTATGGCTACACCTTC.

In its sample, this clonotype was seen a few times. The chain couples TRBV2 to TRBJ2-1, with D unresolved. Germline V gene sequence: CDR1 SNHLY, CDR2 FYNNEI. The V end lost 2 bases, the J end lost 5 bases, and 7 bases lay between the germline ends. The CDR3 totals 13 residues. CDR3 loop: CASSERAHNEQFF. Written as DNA, the CDR3 is TGTGCCAGCAGTGAACGGGCTCACAATGAGCAGTTCTTC.

The rearrangement uses TRBV4-1 and TRBJ1-5; no reliable D call. This CDR3 contains 17 residues. Germline assignment: CDR1 MGHRA and CDR2 YSYEKL. With 0 bases removed from V and 0 bases from J, the gap between germline ends came to 12 bases. The CDR3 region is CASSQDGGSHSNQPQHF. The CDR3 DNA reads as TGCGCCAGCAGCCAAGATGGTGGGTCCCATAGCAATCAGCCCCAGCATTTT.

The J gene is TRBJ1-6, the V gene TRBV6-5, with D possibly matching TRBD1 (6 bases). Trimming cost V 8 bases and J 7 bases, with 12 bases left between them. Germline loops: CDR1 MNHEY, CDR2 SVGAGI. The CDR3 extends over 13 amino acids. Here the CDR3 DNA reads TGTGCCAGCGGGGGGGCAGTAAATTCACCCCTCCACTTT. It encodes CASGGAVNSPLHF.

This clonotype was seen only a few times. The chain has TRBV2 and TRBJ2-3; D possibly matches TRBD1 or TRBD2 (6 bases each). Trimming shortened V by 8 bases and J by 0 bases, and 21 bases separated the two germline ends. This CDR3 is built from 17 residues. Germline values: CDR1 SNHLY, CDR2 FYNNEI. The DNA for the CDR3 is TGTGCCAGCGGAGATCTGGTGGGGGGCCGAAGCACAGATACGCAGTATTTT. Its translation: CASGDLVGGRSTDTQYF.

The chain recombines TRBV20-1 with TRBJ2-7; 10 nucleotides line up with TRBD2. This CDR3 spans 12 amino acids. Per germline, CDR1 DFQATT and CDR2 SNEGSKA (reference sequence). V shed 7 bases, J shed 2 bases, and the junction held 2 bases outside the gene matches. CDR3 sequence reads: CSGTSGAYEQYF. The CDR3 DNA reads as TGCAGTGGGACTAGCGGAGCCTACGAGCAGTACTTC.

The gene calls are TRBV28 and TRBJ2-7, with 8 bases lining up with TRBD2. The J segment lost 3 bases and the V segment lost 7 bases, leaving 2 bases of the junction unmatched. Looked up from germline, CDR1 is MDHEN and CDR2 is SYDVKM. The CDR3 is 12 amino acids. CDR3 in DNA: TGTGCCAGCATGGGACTAGACTACGAGCAGTACTTC. The encoded protein is CASMGLDYEQYF.

The sample holds a few counts of this clonotype. This rearrangement joins TRBV4-3 to TRBJ2-7; 9 nucleotides line up with TRBD1. Looked up from germline, CDR1 is LGHNA and CDR2 is YSLEER. The length of the CDR3 is 17 residues. With V trimmed by 0 bases and J by 3 bases, 9 bases remained unmatched. The CDR3 region is CASSQDPRDRELYEQYF. CDR3 nucleotides: TGCGCCAGCAGCCAAGACCCCCGGGACAGGGAGCTCTACGAGCAGTACTTC.

The J gene is TRBJ1-2, the V gene TRBV12-3 or TRBV12-4, with 8 positions matching TRBD1. The V and J ends lost 8 bases and 10 bases, in that order; junction bases with no gene match: 9. The CDR3 is 12 residues long. The CDR3, as DNA: TGTGCCAGCGCGCTTGGACAGGGAGCCTACACCTTC. It translates to CASALGQGAYTF.

In this sample, this clonotype turned up a few times. This chain joins TRBV10-3 and TRBJ1-2, with D possibly TRBD1 on 6 matching bases. V lost 6 bases and J lost 4, with 9 bases in between. The V gene's germline CDR1 is ENHRY and CDR2 SYGVKD. CDR3 length equals 12 residues. CDR3 amino acids: CAISEGGYGYTF. The CDR3 DNA sequence: TGTGCCATCAGCGAAGGGGGCTATGGCTACACCTTC.

The chain couples TRBV6-2 or TRBV6-3 to TRBJ2-3, with 7 bases aligning to TRBD2. The CDR3 totals 17 residues. Germline CDR1 is MNHEY and CDR2 is SVGEGT. J was trimmed by 3 bases and V by 6 bases; bases with no gene match: 15. CDR3 sequence reads: CASSYPRQGGRTDTQYF. In DNA form, the CDR3 reads TGTGCCAGCAGCTACCCTCGCCAAGGCGGGAGAACAGATACGCAGTATTTT.

This clonotype was seen a few times. The chain carries TRBV7-2 and TRBJ1-6, with a possible D match to TRBD1 (5 bases). Trimming took off 5 bases at V and 7 bases at J, with 21 bases between the two ends. CDR1 is SGHTA, CDR2 FQGNSA, per germline. The CDR3 covers 17 residues. The CDR3 sequence is CASSPGWDTGRNSPLHF. The CDR3 nucleotides are TGTGCCAGCAGCCCAGGGTGGGATACCGGAAGGAATTCACCCCTCCACTTT.

This clonotype was observed once. The chain links TRBV4-1 to TRBJ2-7; maybe TRBD1 (5 bases). V shed 0 bases and J shed 4 bases, with 10 bases lying between them. Germline V gene data show CDR1 as MGHRA and CDR2 as YSYEKL. The CDR3 extends over 14 amino acids. The CDR3 bases are TGCGCCAGCAGCCAAGAGACAGAGTTTTACGAGCAGTACTTC. It is translated as CASSQETEFYEQYF.